The 14 T cell receptor beta chains given below trace back to one sample, sequenced in a study of CD8 T cells in ankylosing spondylitis. Via MiXCR, TCRdb re-called the 5' RACE reads, giving one row per CDR3 protein. Altogether roughly 130,000 distinct CDR3 sequences are present, roughly 7.3% being singletons, with the ten largest covering 12%. Material: blood, either unsorted or a sorted T cell fraction (not recorded which). The receptors here all came from a male donor with ankylosing spondylitis or in good health (not recorded which).

In this sample, this clonotype turned up many times. The V call is TRBV15, the J call TRBJ1-5; D is ambiguous. CDR3 length: 13 residues. Trimming stripped 6 bases from V and 0 bases from J, with 6 bases between. From germline, CDR1 is LNHNV and CDR2 YYDKDF (reference sequence). The DNA for the CDR3 is TGTGCCACCAGGGGGTATAGCAATCAGCCCCAGCATTTT. Residues: CATRGYSNQPQHF.

This clonotype was found many times. The genes are TRBV7-6 and TRBJ2-7; D is undetermined. Germline-derived CDR1 and CDR2 are SGHVS and FNYEAQ. With 3 bases removed from V and 2 bases from J, the gap between germline ends came to 14 bases. The CDR3 totals 15 residues. This chain's CDR3 is CASSFSSNVAYEQYF. The CDR3 coding sequence is TGTGCCAGCAGCTTTTCTAGTAACGTCGCCTACGAGCAGTACTTC.

This clonotype was seen ten or more times. The chain recombines TRBV5-1 with TRBJ2-3; the D gene is possibly TRBD1 (6 bases). The CDR3 length is 16 residues. Germline values: CDR1 SGHRS, CDR2 YFSETQ. V was pared by 2 bases and J by 0 bases, with 13 bases between. The CDR3 reads CASSFTGRTSTDTQYF. CDR3 DNA: TGCGCCAGCAGCTTCACAGGGAGAACTAGCACAGATACGCAGTATTTT.

This clonotype was seen ten or more times. The chain uses TRBV4-1 and TRBJ1-6; 8 bases align to TRBD1. Germline V gene sequence: CDR1 MGHRA, CDR2 YSYEKL. The V gene end was trimmed by 0 bases and the J gene end by 12 bases; junction bases not matched to a gene: 7. The CDR3 is 15 residues long. The CDR3 here is CASSQEVAGGVPLHF. CDR3 DNA: TGCGCCAGCAGCCAAGAAGTGGCAGGGGGCGTACCCCTCCACTTT.

This clonotype was detected ten times or more. V gene TRBV7-3 combines with J gene TRBJ2-3; the match to TRBD2 covers 8 bases. Germline CDR1 SGHTA, CDR2 FQGTGA. This CDR3 has 14 residues. V shed 5 bases and J 5 bases; nucleotides not matched to a gene: 6. CDR3 sequence (DNA): TGTGCCAGCAGCACGGGGGGGTATAAAGATACGCAGTATTTT. Protein product: CASSTGGYKDTQYF.

This clonotype was seen repeatedly, ten times or more. The chain couples TRBV7-2 to TRBJ1-5; D gene ambiguous. CDR3 length equals 16 residues. Germline loops: CDR1 SGHTA, CDR2 FQGNSA. The germline V and J ends were trimmed by 2 bases and 3 bases, with 14 bases remaining between them. For the CDR3, the DNA is TGTGCCAGCAGCTTAAGTCCCCCACAAAACAATCAGCCCCAGCATTTT. Translation: CASSLSPPQNNQPQHF.

The chain recombines TRBV3-1 with TRBJ1-4; D unclear. The CDR3 length is 14 residues. V lost 3 bases, J lost 5 bases, and 10 bases lay in between. Germline loops: CDR1 LGHDT, CDR2 YNNKEL (reference sequence). The CDR3 is CASSHRRPNEKLFF. The CDR3 DNA reads TGTGCCAGCAGCCATAGGCGGCCGAATGAAAAACTGTTTTTT.

This chain uses TRBV20-1 with TRBJ1-2, with D maybe TRBD1 (6 bases). The V gene lost 4 bases and the J gene lost 5 bases, with 14 bases spanning the gap. CDR3 size: 13 residues. Germline CDR1 is DFQATT and CDR2 is SNEGSKA (reference sequence). Here the CDR3 reads CSAIPGASYGYTF. In nucleotides, the CDR3 is TGCAGTGCTATCCCAGGGGCCTCATATGGCTACACCTTC.

This clonotype was recorded a few times. The chain combines TRBV6-2 or TRBV6-3 with TRBJ2-3, with TRBD2 matching over 12 bases. Germline V lookup: CDR1 MNHEY, CDR2 SVGEGT. The CDR3 spans 12 residues. The V and J ends lost 5 bases and 14 bases, in that order; junction bases with no gene match: 5. CDR3 protein: CASSRTSGVWYF. CDR3 nucleotide sequence: TGTGCCAGCAGTCGGACTAGCGGGGTTTGGTATTTT.

There are many counts of this clonotype. This rearrangement joins TRBV28 to TRBJ1-6, with 9 bases matching TRBD1. Per the germline V gene, CDR1 is MDHEN and CDR2 is SYDVKM. This CDR3 spans 15 amino acids. V shed 2 bases, J shed 7 bases, and the junction held 3 bases outside the gene matches. The DNA of the CDR3 is TGTGCCAGCAGTTTAGTCGGACAGGGGAATTCACCCCTCCACTTT. Translated: CASSLVGQGNSPLHF.

There are many counts of this clonotype. The chain carries TRBV6-2 or TRBV6-3 and TRBJ1-5; D is undetermined. Per the germline V gene, CDR1 is MNHEY and CDR2 is SVGEGT. V was trimmed by 2 bases and J by 9 bases, leaving 14 bases between them. The CDR3 runs to 14 residues. CDR3 sequence reads: CASSYIEGHSPQHF. The CDR3 DNA follows: TGTGCCAGCAGTTACATCGAGGGCCATTCGCCCCAGCATTTT.

The sample holds many counts of this clonotype. CDR3 coding DNA: TGTGCCAGCAGCCCCTATAGCGGGGCCACAGATACGCAGTATTTT. Protein: CASSPYSGATDTQYF. The gene calls are TRBV7-9 and TRBJ2-3, with 8 bases lining up with TRBD2. Germline V gene sequence: CDR1 SEHNR, CDR2 FQNEAQ (reference sequence). V shed 5 bases and J 2 bases; nucleotides not matched to a gene: 6. This CDR3 contains 15 residues.

This clonotype was seen ten or more times. The chain is built from TRBV3-1 and TRBJ2-7; no clear D gene. CDR3 size: 12 residues. CDR1 is LGHDT and CDR2 is YNNKEL in the germline V gene (reference sequence). The V gene lost 4 bases and the J gene lost 3 bases, with 7 bases spanning the gap. The CDR3 bases are TGTGCCAGCAGCCTCCGGAACTACGAGCAGTACTTC. Translated: CASSLRNYEQYF.

This chain links TRBV29-1 with TRBJ2-7; D is unresolved. V was cut by 7 bases and J by 0 bases, with 22 bases left in between. This CDR3 has 16 amino acids. Germline CDR1 SQVTM, CDR2 ANQGSEA. CDR3 sequence reads: CSGPGSGQTCSYEQYF. CDR3 bases: TGCAGCGGTCCTGGATCTGGCCAGACATGCTCCTACGAGCAGTACTTC.